The subject of this entry is one T cell receptor (beta chain). Authors' processing steps: Reference gene primer amplification gave nucleated cell count estimates. The assay was immunoSEQ multiplex PCR, and TCRdb's table has in-frame clones only and misses some. The DNA gave D and trimming, while V, J and clone size come from that table. The sample consists of around 260,000 clones, approximately 86% of them appearing once. The data were obtained in a study of blood T cell repertoires in COVID-19. Across the whole study: The study drew acute and convalescent COVID-19 samples from the United States, Italy and Spain. T cells, B-cell-depleted T cells, or PBMCs provided the cDNA or gDNA that served as material.

Sequencing input: peripheral blood. The sequence came from a man aged 30-40 years with active or convalescent COVID-19.

Here the CDR3 DNA reads TGTGCCAGCAGCCAAGCCCCAGGGGCTGGGGCCAACGTCCTGACTTTC. Its protein is CASSQAPGAGANVLTF. The chain is built from TRBV3-1 (or the pseudogene TRBV3-2) and TRBJ2-6; D might be TRBD1 (6 bases). The V end was cut by 1 base, the J end by 2 bases, with 9 bases between. From germline, CDR1 is LGHDT and CDR2 YNNKEL (reference sequence). This CDR3 contains 16 residues.